One and the same sample provided the 24 T cell receptor beta chains below, sequenced in a study of CD8+ T cells in alopecia areata (dated 2018 in TCRdb). The library was generated by the immunoSEQ multiplex PCR assay. RNA was extracted from all samples and reverse transcribed into cDNA as template for TCR sequencing. Imported from immuneACCESS, the table was reduced by TCRdb to in-frame sequences with V and J called. These copies leave out some clones; in studies compared against another copy, an unresolved V gene accounts for under half, and the cause of the remainder is not known. A total of around 120,000 clones appear in this sample, around 61% of them only once. The ten largest clonotypes hold approximately 2.6% of the sample. The specimen was CD4+ T cells sorted from blood. These receptors all stem from a human donor in good health.

The CDR3 nucleotides read TGTGCCAGCAGTGAGGGATGGACAGGGAAAGCTTTCTTT. Amino acid sequence: CASSEGWTGKAFF. The V call is TRBV25-1, the J call TRBJ1-1; TRBD1 agrees at 8 bases. This CDR3 spans 13 amino acids. J was trimmed by 9 bases and V by 3 bases; bases with no gene match: 6. Germline V lookup: CDR1 MGHDK, CDR2 SYGVNS. Combining the CDR3 with reference TRBV25-1 and TRBJ1-1 gives the whole variable domain EADIYQTPRYLVIGTGKKITLECSQTMGHDKMYWYQQDPGMELHLIHYSYGVNSTEKGDLSSESTVSRIRTEHFPLTLESARPSHTSQYLCASSEGWTGKAFFGQGTRLTVV.

This chain connects TRBV5-4 to TRBJ2-2; D not resolved. V lost 1 base and J 6 bases, leaving 13 bases between the germline ends. Germline CDR1 reads SGHNT; CDR2 reads YYREEE (reference sequence). This CDR3 region has 15 residues. This CDR3 is CASSLSGRSSGELFF. The CDR3 nucleotides are TGTGCCAGCAGCTTGAGTGGCCGGAGCTCCGGGGAGCTGTTTTTT.

V is TRBV29-1 and J is TRBJ2-7; 8 nucleotides line up with TRBD1. CDR1 is SQVTM and CDR2 is ANQGSEA in the germline V gene. CDR3 length equals 13 residues. V shed 7 bases, J shed 4 bases, and the junction held 9 bases outside the gene matches. The CDR3 region is CSAQGDAAYEQYF. Here the CDR3 DNA reads TGCAGCGCACAGGGGGACGCGGCTTACGAGCAGTACTTC.

This clone has only one observation. The chain links TRBV28 to TRBJ2-3; perhaps TRBD1 as D (6 bases). CDR3 length: 15 residues. Germline CDR1 is MDHEN and CDR2 is SYDVKM. V lost 1 base to trimming and J lost 3 bases, with 11 bases between them. CDR3 nucleotide sequence: TGTGCCAGCAGTTTATCCCAGGGGAAGACAGATACGCAGTATTTT. It translates to CASSLSQGKTDTQYF.

The chain couples TRBV6-5 to TRBJ2-7, with D possibly being TRBD1 (7 bases). With 9 bases removed from V and 2 bases from J, the gap between germline ends came to 17 bases. CDR1 and CDR2 from the germline V gene are MNHEY and SVGAGI. The CDR3 has 14 amino acids. The CDR3 protein is CASAVQGGTYEQYF. In nucleotides, the CDR3 is TGTGCCAGTGCCGTGCAGGGGGGCACCTACGAGCAGTACTTC.

This clone was found a few times. This sequence joins TRBV30 and TRBJ1-2, with 7 bases aligning to TRBD1. Germline CDR1 and CDR2: GTSNPN and SVGIG (reference sequence). The CDR3 has 13 residues. Losses at the gene ends were 3 bases for V and 3 bases for J; bases not matched to a gene: 4. The CDR3 is CAWRGGLDYGYTF. In DNA form, the CDR3 reads TGTGCCTGGAGAGGGGGCCTAGACTATGGCTACACCTTC.

The gene calls are TRBV7-2 and TRBJ2-1; the match to TRBD1 covers 9 bases. The CDR3 extends over 15 amino acids. V lost 1 base, J lost 7 bases, and 5 bases stayed unmatched. Germline V lookup: CDR1 SGHTA, CDR2 FQGNSA. CDR3 bases: TGTGCCAGCAGCTTAGATTGGGGACAGGGAAATGAGCAGTTCTTC. Translated, it gives CASSLDWGQGNEQFF.

CDR3 region: CASSATTDTQYF. DNA for the CDR3: TGTGCCAGCAGTGCTACCACAGATACGCAGTATTTT. The chain combines TRBV6-5 with TRBJ2-3; no firm D call. CDR3 length: 12 amino acids. V was cut by 5 bases and J by 2 bases, with 5 bases left in between. Germline loops: CDR1 MNHEY, CDR2 SVGAGI.

V is TRBV6-1 and J is TRBJ2-2, with 11 bases identical to TRBD2. From germline, CDR1 is MNHNS and CDR2 SASEGT. With 0 bases clipped from V and 0 bases from J, the junction kept 3 bases outside the gene matches. The CDR3 is 18 residues long. The CDR3 sequence is CASSEALAGGANTGELFF. As DNA, the CDR3 is TGTGCCAGCAGTGAAGCGCTAGCGGGGGGCGCGAACACCGGGGAGCTGTTTTTT.

This chain links TRBV7-9 with TRBJ2-7; D tentatively reads TRBD1 or TRBD2 (6 bases each). This CDR3 comprises 14 residues. The V gene lost 10 bases and the J gene lost 4 bases, with 20 bases spanning the gap. CDR1 is SEHNR and CDR2 is FQNEAQ in the germline V gene (reference sequence). In DNA, the CDR3 is TGTGCCACCACCCTCGGGGGCAGCCGTTACGAGCAGTACTTC. Its protein is CATTLGGSRYEQYF.

The V and J genes are TRBV30 and TRBJ1-2; D is uncertain. V was shortened by 3 bases and J by 8 bases, with 16 bases between the two germline ends. Germline CDR1 is GTSNPN and CDR2 is SVGIG (reference sequence). There are 13 residues in the CDR3. The DNA of the CDR3 is TGTGCCTGGAGCCCGCCCGCCGGACGAGGCTACACCTTC. Its translation: CAWSPPAGRGYTF.

The chain employs TRBV20-1 and TRBJ2-7; no firm D call. Germline V gene data show CDR1 as DFQATT and CDR2 as SNEGSKA (reference sequence). This CDR3 is 11 amino acids long. V lost 6 bases, J lost 3 bases, and 9 bases lay in between. Here the CDR3 reads CSALVSYEQYF. The CDR3 region has the DNA TGCAGTGCCTTGGTGAGCTACGAGCAGTACTTC.

This clone came up once. The gene calls are TRBV10-3 and TRBJ2-7; D possibly matches TRBD1 or TRBD2 (5 bases each). CDR1 and CDR2 (germline): ENHRY, SYGVKD. This CDR3 spans 15 amino acids. The germline V and J ends were trimmed by 3 bases and 4 bases, with 16 bases remaining between them. CDR3 bases: TGTGCCATCAGTGAAGGCCTACCCGAGGGGTACGAGCAGTACTTC. Translating gives CAISEGLPEGYEQYF.

This clone was counted only a few times. V and J are TRBV7-3 and TRBJ2-5; tentative D call: TRBD2 (6 bases). This CDR3 region has 15 residues. The ends were cut back, 0 bases at V and 5 bases at J, with 13 bases in the middle. CDR1 and CDR2 from the germline V gene are SGHTA and FQGTGA. CDR3 DNA sequence: TGTGCCAGCAGCTTAACGGGTGGGGGAGGCGAGACCCAGTACTTC. Encoded protein: CASSLTGGGGETQYF.

V gene TRBV7-9 combines with J gene TRBJ1-5, with a possible D match to TRBD1 (5 bases). Germline V CDR1 and CDR2: SEHNR, FQNEAQ (reference sequence). Trimming shortened V by 5 bases and J by 1 base, and 12 bases separated the two germline ends. CDR3 length: 15 amino acids. CDR3 in DNA: TGTGCCAGCAGCCAGGGATCGGGGAGCAATCAGCCCCAGCATTTT. Protein sequence: CASSQGSGSNQPQHF.

This clone was picked up one time. This chain joins TRBV27 and TRBJ1-6; 7 nucleotides match TRBD1. The J segment lost 10 bases and the V segment lost 6 bases, leaving 9 bases of the junction unmatched. The CDR3 totals 14 residues. Germline V CDR1 and CDR2: MNHEY, SMNVEV (reference sequence). In DNA form, the CDR3 reads TGTGCCAGCAGACCACAGGGGTTCGACTCACCCCTCCACTTT. Translated, it gives CASRPQGFDSPLHF.

The chain uses TRBV4-1 and TRBJ2-5; D gene unclear. V lost 0 bases to trimming and J lost 0 bases, with 5 bases between them. This CDR3 is 14 amino acids long. Germline V gene sequence: CDR1 MGHRA, CDR2 YSYEKL. CDR3 sequence (DNA): TGCGCCAGCAGCCAAGACTCTTACCAAGAGACCCAGTACTTC. Amino acid sequence: CASSQDSYQETQYF.

This chain links TRBV29-1 with TRBJ2-5; 7 nucleotides align to TRBD1. Trimming at V came to 5 bases and at J to 4 bases, leaving 10 bases not matched to a gene. CDR3 length equals 14 residues. Looked up from germline, CDR1 is SQVTM and CDR2 is ANQGSEA. Here the CDR3 DNA reads TGCAGCGTTTCCGGGACAGCGGCGAGAGAGACCCAGTACTTC. It specifies CSVSGTAARETQYF.

The chain joins TRBV5-1 to TRBJ1-1; possibly TRBD1 for D (5 bases). The germline V and J ends were trimmed by 0 bases and 5 bases, with 11 bases remaining between them. This CDR3 is built from 14 residues. CDR1 SGHRS and CDR2 YFSETQ come from the germline V gene. The CDR3 reads CASSLDGRGTEAFF. CDR3 sequence (DNA): TGCGCCAGCAGCTTGGACGGGAGGGGAACTGAAGCTTTCTTT.

The chain uses TRBV5-6 and TRBJ2-1; TRBD2 matches 8 bases. CDR1 is SGHDT and CDR2 is YYEEEE in the germline V gene. With 4 bases clipped from V and 9 bases from J, the junction kept 9 bases outside the gene matches. The CDR3 totals 14 residues. The CDR3, as DNA: TGTGCCAGCAGCGACAGCGGGGGTGGAGCTGAGCAGTTCTTC. The encoded protein is CASSDSGGGAEQFF.

This clone was seen a few times. The chain uses TRBV5-6 and TRBJ2-7; the D gene is possibly TRBD1 (6 bases). Per the germline V gene, CDR1 is SGHDT and CDR2 is YYEEEE. The ends were cut back, 5 bases at V and 9 bases at J, with 18 bases in the middle. The CDR3 totals 13 residues. The CDR3 DNA reads as TGTGCCAGCAGTTCTACAGGGACCTTACGGCAGTACTTC. Translating gives CASSSTGTLRQYF.

The V gene is TRBV19, the J gene TRBJ1-6; weak D call: TRBD1 (5 bases). V lost 5 bases and J lost 10, with 18 bases in between. The CDR3 is 15 residues long. Germline CDR1 LNHDA, CDR2 SQIVND (reference sequence). This CDR3 reads CASSLKTWGGSPLHF. The CDR3 bases are TGTGCCAGTAGTCTAAAGACATGGGGCGGATCACCCCTCCACTTT.

CDR3 loop: CASSLYSDRGVYEQYF. DNA for the CDR3: TGTGCCAGCAGTTTATACTCGGACAGGGGAGTCTACGAGCAGTACTTC. This rearrangement joins TRBV28 to TRBJ2-7, with 9 positions matching TRBD1. Germline CDR1 MDHEN, CDR2 SYDVKM. V was clipped by 1 base and J by 3 bases; unmatched bases: 7. CDR3 length: 16 residues.

The V gene is TRBV18, the J gene TRBJ1-1, with TRBD1 identical over 8 bases. Germline V gene lookup returns CDR1 KGHSH and CDR2 LQKENI. CDR3 length: 14 residues. V dropped 3 bases and J dropped 6; count of bases not matched to a gene: 6. In DNA form, the CDR3 reads TGTGCCAGCTCACCTGACAGGGGAAGCTCTGAAGCTTTCTTT. The encoded protein is CASSPDRGSSEAFF. The full variable domain, completed using reference TRBV18 and TRBJ1-1, is NAGVMQNPRHLVRRRGQEARLRCSPMKGHSHVYWYRQLPEEGLKFMVYLQKENIIDESGMPKERFSAEFPKEGPSILRIQQVVRGDSAAYFCASSPDRGSSEAFFGQGTRLTVV.